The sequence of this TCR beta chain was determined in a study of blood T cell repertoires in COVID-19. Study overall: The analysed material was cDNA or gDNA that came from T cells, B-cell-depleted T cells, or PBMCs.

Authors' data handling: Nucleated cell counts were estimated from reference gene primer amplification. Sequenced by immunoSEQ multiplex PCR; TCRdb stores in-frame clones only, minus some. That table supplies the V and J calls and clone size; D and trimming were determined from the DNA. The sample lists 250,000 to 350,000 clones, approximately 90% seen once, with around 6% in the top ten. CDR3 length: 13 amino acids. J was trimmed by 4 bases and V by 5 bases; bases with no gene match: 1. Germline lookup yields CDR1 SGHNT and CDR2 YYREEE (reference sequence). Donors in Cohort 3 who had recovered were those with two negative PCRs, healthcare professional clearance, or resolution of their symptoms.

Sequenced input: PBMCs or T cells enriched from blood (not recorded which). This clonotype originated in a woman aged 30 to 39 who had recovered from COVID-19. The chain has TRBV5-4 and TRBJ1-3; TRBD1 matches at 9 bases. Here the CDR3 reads CASRGQGGNTIYF. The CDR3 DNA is TGTGCCAGCAGAGGACAGGGGGGAAACACCATATATTTT.